This T cell receptor (beta chain) is drawn from a study of control samples from healthy donors and cancer patients. CDR3 length: 15 amino acids. The trim removed 1 base at V and 8 bases at J, leaving 8 bases unmatched. In germline, CDR1 is SGHNT, CDR2 YENEEA. Only in-frame clones appear in the TCRdb table, and some are missing; sequencing was by immunoSEQ multiplex PCR. This sample has about 100,000 clones, with roughly 84% found just once. The source is a woman between 45 and 60 years old in good health. The sample consisted of blood. V usage is TRBV11-3 and J usage is TRBJ2-1; TRBD2 matches 7 bases. The CDR3 is CASSLVPSGSHEQFF. CDR3 nucleotides: TGTGCCAGCAGCTTAGTCCCTAGCGGAAGCCATGAGCAGTTCTTC.